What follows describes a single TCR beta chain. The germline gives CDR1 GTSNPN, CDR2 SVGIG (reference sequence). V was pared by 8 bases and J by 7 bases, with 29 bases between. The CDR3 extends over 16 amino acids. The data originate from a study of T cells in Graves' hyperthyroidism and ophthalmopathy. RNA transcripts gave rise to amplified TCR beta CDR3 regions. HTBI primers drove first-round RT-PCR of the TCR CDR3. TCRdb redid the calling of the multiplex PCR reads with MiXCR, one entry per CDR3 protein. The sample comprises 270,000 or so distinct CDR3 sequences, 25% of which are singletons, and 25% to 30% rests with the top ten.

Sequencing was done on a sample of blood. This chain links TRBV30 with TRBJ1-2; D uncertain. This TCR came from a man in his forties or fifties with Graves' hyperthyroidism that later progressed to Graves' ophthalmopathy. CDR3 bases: TGTGCCCTCACCCTATCCGGTTTGGGAGCTTCAGGTGGCTACACCTTC. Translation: CALTLSGLGASGGYTF.